What follows describes a single TCR beta chain. The target antigen is unknown. Sequencing was performed with immunoSEQ multiplex PCR; in TCRdb, only in-frame clones are kept and a portion is missing. The profile shows some 87,000 clones, approximately 83% of them singletons. Focal radiation plus CTLA-4 blockade with ipilimumab was administered to patients who had chemo-refractory metastatic non-small-cell lung cancer. The data belong to a study of radiotherapy plus CTLA-4 blockade in lung cancer. There are 11 residues in the CDR3. Germline CDR1 is MNHEY and CDR2 is SVGAGI. V was shortened by 5 bases and J by 5 bases, with 5 bases between the two germline ends. Findings of the study overall: Response was reportedly best predicted by early blood T cell clone dynamics, with interferon-beta. An expansion of tumor-derived TCR clones occurred in blood after radiotherapy plus ipilimumab.

The starting material was peripheral blood, obtained from a patient treated with radiotherapy plus ipilimumab. The TCR comes from a human donor with non-small cell lung cancer that progressed on radiotherapy plus ipilimumab. The chain recombines TRBV6-5 with TRBJ2-3, with unresolved D. CDR3 DNA sequence: TGTGCCAGCAGTGGTTTAGATACGCAGTATTTT. It specifies CASSGLDTQYF.